Reported below is one T cell receptor (beta chain). Its antigen is unidentified. This CDR3 is 14 amino acids long. Germline V gene sequence: CDR1 KGHSH, CDR2 LQKENI. The ends were cut back, 3 bases at V and 3 bases at J, with 11 bases in the middle. UMIs and sample barcodes were carried by the TCR alpha and TCR beta cDNA libraries that 5'RACE produced using constant-segment primers. Via MiXCR, TCRdb re-called the 5' RACE reads, giving one row per CDR3 protein. The sample has 350,000 to 450,000 distinct CDR3 sequences; roughly a quarter are singletons. The data originate from a study of T-cell memory formation after mild COVID-19. Notes on the study in general: The pre-infection memory compartment contained some responding clones, suggesting cross-reactive memory joined. Contracting clones localized mainly to CM and EM when CD4+ and mainly to EMRA when CD8+.

The V gene is TRBV18, the J gene TRBJ2-5; TRBD2 might be the D (6 bases). This TCR was sampled from an adult woman who had mild COVID-19 (a few samples of this study predate the infection). Cell type and time point are not known. The specimen sequenced was PBMCs or a T cell subset sorted from them (not recorded which). The CDR3 nucleotides are TGTGCCAGCTCACCGCAGGAGGGGAAAGAGACCCAGTACTTC. As protein: CASSPQEGKETQYF.